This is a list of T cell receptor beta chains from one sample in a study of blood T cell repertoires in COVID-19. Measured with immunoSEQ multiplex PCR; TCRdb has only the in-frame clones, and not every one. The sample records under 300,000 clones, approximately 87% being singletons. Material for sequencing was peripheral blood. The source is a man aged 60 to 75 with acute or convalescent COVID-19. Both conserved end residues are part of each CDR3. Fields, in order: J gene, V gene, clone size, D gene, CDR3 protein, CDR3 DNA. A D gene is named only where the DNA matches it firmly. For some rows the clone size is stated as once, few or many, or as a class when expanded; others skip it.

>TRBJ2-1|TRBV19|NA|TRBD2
CASSGRAAYNEQFF
TGTGCCAGTAGCGGGAGGGCCGCCTACAATGAGCAGTTCTTC
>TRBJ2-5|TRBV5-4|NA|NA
CASSLAGREPETQYF
TGTGCCAGCAGCTTGGCAGGCCGGGAGCCGGAGACCCAGTACTTC
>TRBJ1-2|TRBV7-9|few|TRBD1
CASSLAGQGDNYGYTF
TGTGCCAGCAGCTTAGCGGGACAGGGGGATAACTATGGCTACACCTTC
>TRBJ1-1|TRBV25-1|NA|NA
CASSALRENTEAFF
TGTGCCAGCAGTGCCTTGAGGGAAAACACTGAAGCTTTCTTT
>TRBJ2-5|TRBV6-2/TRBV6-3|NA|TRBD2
CASSYGSGRAAETQYF
TGTGCCAGCAGTTACGGTAGCGGGAGGGCCGCAGAGACCCAGTACTTC
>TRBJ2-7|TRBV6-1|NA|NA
CASSEAPEGSFPNEQYF
TGTGCCAGCAGTGAAGCACCTGAGGGTAGTTTCCCGAACGAGCAGTACTTC
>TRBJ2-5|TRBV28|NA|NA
CASRVTGSRETQYF
TGTGCCAGCAGAGTTACAGGGTCGCGGGAGACCCAGTACTTC
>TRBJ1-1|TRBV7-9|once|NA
CASSAYRVPEAFF
TGTGCCAGCAGCGCATACAGGGTCCCCGAAGCTTTCTTT
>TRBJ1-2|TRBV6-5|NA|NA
CASSYSLEGVGGYTF
TGTGCCAGCAGTTACTCTTTGGAAGGGGTTGGTGGCTACACCTTC
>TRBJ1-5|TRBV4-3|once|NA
CASSQDRGQPQHF
TGCGCCAGCAGCCAAGATAGGGGCCAGCCCCAGCATTTT
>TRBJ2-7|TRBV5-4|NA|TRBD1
CASSPGQGHHEQYF
TGTGCCAGCAGTCCGGGACAGGGGCATCATGAGCAGTACTTC
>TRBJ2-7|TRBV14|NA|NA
CASSLGYEQYF
TGTGCCAGCAGCCTCGGGTACGAGCAGTACTTC
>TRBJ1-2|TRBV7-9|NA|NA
CASHPRPGEYGYTF
TGTGCCAGCCATCCTCGGCCAGGGGAGTATGGCTACACCTTC
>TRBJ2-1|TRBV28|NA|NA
CASREGGGQHNEQFF
TGTGCCAGCAGGGAGGGCGGAGGGCAACACAATGAGCAGTTCTTC
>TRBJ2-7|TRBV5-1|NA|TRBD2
CASTRTSGTYEQYF
TGCGCCAGCACCCGGACTAGCGGAACCTACGAGCAGTACTTC
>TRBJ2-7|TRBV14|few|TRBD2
CASSQKLAGGPREQYF
TGTGCCAGCAGCCAAAAGCTAGCGGGAGGCCCTCGGGAGCAGTACTTC
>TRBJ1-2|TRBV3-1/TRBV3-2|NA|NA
CASSQGSTDGYTF
TGTGCCAGCAGCCAAGGCTCCACTGATGGCTACACCTTC
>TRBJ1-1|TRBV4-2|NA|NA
CASSQGRLNTEAFF
TGTGCCAGCAGCCAAGGGAGACTGAACACTGAAGCTTTCTTT
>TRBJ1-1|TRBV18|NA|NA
CASSPPFGGSEAFF
TGTGCCAGCTCACCACCGTTTGGAGGCAGTGAAGCTTTCTTT
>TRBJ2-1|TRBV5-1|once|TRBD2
CASSREGTNEQFF
TGCGCCAGCAGCAGGGAGGGGACTAATGAGCAGTTCTTC
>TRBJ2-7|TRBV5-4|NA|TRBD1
CASRGSGGDEQYF
TGTGCCAGCAGGGGGTCAGGGGGCGACGAGCAGTACTTC
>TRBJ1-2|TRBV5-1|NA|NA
CASSSDSYYGYTF
TGCGCCAGCAGCTCGGACAGCTACTATGGCTACACCTTC